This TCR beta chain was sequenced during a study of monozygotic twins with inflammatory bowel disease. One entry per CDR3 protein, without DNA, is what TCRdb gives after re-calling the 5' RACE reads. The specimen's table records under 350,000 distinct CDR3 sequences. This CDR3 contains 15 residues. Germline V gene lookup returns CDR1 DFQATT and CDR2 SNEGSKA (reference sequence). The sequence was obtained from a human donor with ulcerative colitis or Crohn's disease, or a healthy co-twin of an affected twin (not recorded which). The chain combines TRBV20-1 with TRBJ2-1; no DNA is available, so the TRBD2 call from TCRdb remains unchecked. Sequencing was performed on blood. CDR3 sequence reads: CSAPPGTSGTSEQFF.